This T cell receptor (beta chain) was observed in a study of T-cell reconstitution after alpha-beta-depleted transplantation in children. Study results and caveats: T-cell counts and diversity were attributed mostly to newly produced T cells one year after transplant. Diversity of TCRbeta at day 60 was high in some patients, arising from surviving recipient T cells and thymic progenitors.

The V gene lost 1 base and the J gene lost 2 bases, with 11 bases spanning the gap. CDR1 and CDR2 from the germline V gene are MGHRA and YSYEKL. CDR3 length: 15 residues. Unique molecular identifiers were used in preparing the TCRbeta library. TCRdb re-called the PCR reads through MiXCR, storing one row per CDR3 protein. The sample carries about 980,000 distinct CDR3 sequences, roughly 29% recorded once. For this clonotype: What it recognizes is unknown.

The chain combines TRBV4-1 with TRBJ2-5; no clear D gene. This clonotype was sampled from a boy in the first two years of life who had a stem cell transplant for SCID, so the T cells may come from the graft donor. Sequenced material: PBMCs, mostly from graft donor cells, taken 360 days after TCRalphabeta/CD19-depleted stem cell transplant. The CDR3: CASSQGIIVQETQYF. In nucleotides, the CDR3 is TGCGCCAGCAGCCAAGGGATTATAGTTCAAGAGACCCAGTACTTC.